The T cell receptor beta chain under discussion was sequenced for a study of blood T cell repertoires in COVID-19. This clone was counted a single time. The length of the CDR3 is 13 residues. Germline V gives CDR1 MNHEY, CDR2 SVGAGI. The V end was cut by 7 bases, the J end by 3 bases, with 11 bases between. Sequenced by immunoSEQ multiplex PCR; TCRdb stores in-frame clones only, minus some. The sample includes 200,000 to 300,000 clones, around 90% of them seen just once. This clonotype originated in a person under 35 with COVID-19, enrolled during active disease. The V gene is TRBV6-5, the J gene TRBJ2-3, with D unclear. The specimen sequenced was peripheral blood. CDR3 amino acids: CASKDFGTDTQYF. In DNA, the CDR3 is TGTGCCAGCAAGGATTTCGGGACAGATACGCAGTATTTT.